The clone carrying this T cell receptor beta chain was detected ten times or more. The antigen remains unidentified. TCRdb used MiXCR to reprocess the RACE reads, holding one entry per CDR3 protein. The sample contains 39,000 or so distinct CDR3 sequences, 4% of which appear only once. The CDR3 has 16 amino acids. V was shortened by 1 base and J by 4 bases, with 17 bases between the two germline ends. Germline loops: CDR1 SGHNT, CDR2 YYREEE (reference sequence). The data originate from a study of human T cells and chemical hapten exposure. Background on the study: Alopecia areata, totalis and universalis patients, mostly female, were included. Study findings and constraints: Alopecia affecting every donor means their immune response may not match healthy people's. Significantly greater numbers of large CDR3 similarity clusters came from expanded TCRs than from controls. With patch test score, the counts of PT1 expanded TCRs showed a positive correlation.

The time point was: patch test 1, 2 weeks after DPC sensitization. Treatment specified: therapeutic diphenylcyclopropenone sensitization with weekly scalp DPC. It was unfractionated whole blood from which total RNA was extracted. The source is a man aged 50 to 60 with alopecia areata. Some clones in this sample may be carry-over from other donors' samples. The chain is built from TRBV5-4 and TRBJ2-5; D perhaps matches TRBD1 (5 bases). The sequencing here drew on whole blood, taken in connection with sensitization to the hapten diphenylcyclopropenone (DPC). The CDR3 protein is CASSLTNGRVGETQYF. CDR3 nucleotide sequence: TGTGCCAGCAGCTTGACCAACGGCAGGGTTGGAGAGACCCAGTACTTC.